This TCR beta chain was recovered during a study of T-cell reconstitution after alpha-beta-depleted transplantation in children. This clonotype was observed at least ten times. No antigen is known for it. The TCRbeta library incorporated unique molecular identifiers. Via MiXCR, TCRdb re-called the PCR reads, giving one row per CDR3 protein. The sample includes about 130,000 distinct CDR3 sequences, about 9.5% of them seen just once. V dropped 4 bases and J dropped 5 bases, with 5 bases sitting between them. Germline V gene sequence: CDR1 SGHVS, CDR2 FQNEAQ. CDR3 length: 12 amino acids. Notes on the study in general: Several hundred expanded graft clones reportedly were the source of alpha-beta T cells about two months after transplant. Recipient T cells and thymic progenitors that survived gave rise to the high TCRbeta diversity observed at day 60 in some patients. Among T cells one year after transplant, newly produced cells accounted for most counts and diversity.

This receptor was identified in a girl in the first two years of life who had a stem cell transplant for combined immunodeficiency, so the T cells may come from the graft donor. The chain links TRBV7-8 to TRBJ2-2; D not resolved. Sample: PBMCs, mostly from graft donor cells, taken 180 days after TCRalphabeta/CD19-depleted stem cell transplant. The CDR3 loop reads CASSSLTGELFF. Here the CDR3 DNA reads TGTGCCAGCAGCTCCCTTACCGGGGAGCTGTTTTTT.